Included here is one T cell receptor (beta chain) sequence, with context. The sample originates from a study of blood T cell repertoires in COVID-19. Germline loops: CDR1 SGHTA, CDR2 FQGNSA. Losses at the gene ends were 2 bases for V and 10 bases for J; bases not matched to a gene: 7. The CDR3 contains 15 residues. Adults between about 18 and 95 years of age took part from more than 20 US areas. The assay was immunoSEQ multiplex PCR, and TCRdb's table has in-frame clones only and misses some. This table holds some 200,000 clones, roughly nine tenths found once. The TCR comes from a young woman who had recovered from COVID-19. The material sequenced was PBMCs or T cells enriched from blood (not recorded which). The chain uses TRBV7-2 and TRBJ2-1; 11 bases are shared with TRBD2. CDR3 sequence (DNA): TGTGCCAGCAGCTTATTTAGCGGGGGGGCTTACGAGCAGTTCTTC. The encoded protein is CASSLFSGGAYEQFF.